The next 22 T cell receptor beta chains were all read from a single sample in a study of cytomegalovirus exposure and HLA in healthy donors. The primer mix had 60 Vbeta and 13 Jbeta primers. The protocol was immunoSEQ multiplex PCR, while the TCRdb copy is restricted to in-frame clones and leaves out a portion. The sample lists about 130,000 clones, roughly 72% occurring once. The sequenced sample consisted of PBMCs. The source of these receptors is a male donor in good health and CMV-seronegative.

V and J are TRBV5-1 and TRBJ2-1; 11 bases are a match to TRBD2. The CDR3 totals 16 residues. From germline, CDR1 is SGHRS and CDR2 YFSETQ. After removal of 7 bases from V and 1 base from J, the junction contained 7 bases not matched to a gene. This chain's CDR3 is CASERTSGLSYNEQFF. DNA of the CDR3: TGCGCCAGCGAAAGGACTAGCGGGTTGTCCTACAATGAGCAGTTCTTC.

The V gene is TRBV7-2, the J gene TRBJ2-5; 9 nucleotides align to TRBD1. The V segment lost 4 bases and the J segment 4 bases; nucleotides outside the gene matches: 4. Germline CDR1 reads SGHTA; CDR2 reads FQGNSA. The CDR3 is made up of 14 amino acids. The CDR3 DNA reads TGTGCCAGCAGCTACCTGGGACAGGGAGAGACCCAGTACTTC. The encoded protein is CASSYLGQGETQYF.

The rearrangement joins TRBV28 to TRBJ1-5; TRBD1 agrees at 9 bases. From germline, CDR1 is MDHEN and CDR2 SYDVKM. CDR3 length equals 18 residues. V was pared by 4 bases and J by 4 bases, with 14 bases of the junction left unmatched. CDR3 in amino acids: CASSSPGQGGNRNQPQHF. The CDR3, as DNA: TGTGCCAGCAGTTCACCGGGACAGGGAGGAAATCGTAATCAGCCCCAGCATTTT.

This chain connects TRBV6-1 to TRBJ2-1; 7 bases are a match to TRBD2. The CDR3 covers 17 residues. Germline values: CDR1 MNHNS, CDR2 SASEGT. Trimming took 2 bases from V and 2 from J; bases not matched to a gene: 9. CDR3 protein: CASSERASGFTYNEQFF. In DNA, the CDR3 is TGTGCCAGCAGTGAACGGGCTAGCGGTTTTACCTACAATGAGCAGTTCTTC.

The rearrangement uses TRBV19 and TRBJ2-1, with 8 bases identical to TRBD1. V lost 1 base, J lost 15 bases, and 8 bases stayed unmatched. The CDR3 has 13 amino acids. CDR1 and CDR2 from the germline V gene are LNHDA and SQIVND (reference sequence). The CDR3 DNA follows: TGTGCCAGTAGTATAGGGCAGGGGGCCAAAAGGTTCTTC. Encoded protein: CASSIGQGAKRFF.

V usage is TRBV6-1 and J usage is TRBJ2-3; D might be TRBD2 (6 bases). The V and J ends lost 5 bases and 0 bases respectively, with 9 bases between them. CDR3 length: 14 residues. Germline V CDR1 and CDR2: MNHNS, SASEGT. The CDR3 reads CASSTGLSTDTQYF. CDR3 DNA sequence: TGTGCCAGCAGTACGGGACTGAGCACAGATACGCAGTATTTT.

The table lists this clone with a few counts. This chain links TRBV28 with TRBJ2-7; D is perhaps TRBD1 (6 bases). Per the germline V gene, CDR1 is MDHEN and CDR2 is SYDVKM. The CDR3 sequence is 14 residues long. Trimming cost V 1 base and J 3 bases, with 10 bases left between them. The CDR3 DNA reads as TGTGCCAGCAGTTTATTACAGGGTCACTACGAGCAGTACTTC. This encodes CASSLLQGHYEQYF.

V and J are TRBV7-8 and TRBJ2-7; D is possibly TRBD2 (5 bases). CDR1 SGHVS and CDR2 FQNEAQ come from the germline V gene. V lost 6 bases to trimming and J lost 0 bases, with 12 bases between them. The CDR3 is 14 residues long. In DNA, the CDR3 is TGTGCCAGCAGTACTCGGGATATCTCCTACGAGCAGTACTTC. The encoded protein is CASSTRDISYEQYF.

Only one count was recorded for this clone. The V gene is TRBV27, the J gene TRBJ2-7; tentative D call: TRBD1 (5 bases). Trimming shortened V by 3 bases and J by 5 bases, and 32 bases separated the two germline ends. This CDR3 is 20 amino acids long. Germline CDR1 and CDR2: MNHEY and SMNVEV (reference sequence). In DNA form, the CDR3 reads TGTGCCAGCAGTTTGCGCCCCCCCGTCTTAGTTGGGGCGAAGAAGAACGAGCAGTACTTC. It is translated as CASSLRPPVLVGAKKNEQYF.

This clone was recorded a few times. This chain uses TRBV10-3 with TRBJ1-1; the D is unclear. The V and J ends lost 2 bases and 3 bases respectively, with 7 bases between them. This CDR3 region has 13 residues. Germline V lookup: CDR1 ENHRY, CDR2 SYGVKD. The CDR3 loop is CAISEDTDTEAFF. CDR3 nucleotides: TGTGCCATCAGTGAGGACACGGACACTGAAGCTTTCTTT.

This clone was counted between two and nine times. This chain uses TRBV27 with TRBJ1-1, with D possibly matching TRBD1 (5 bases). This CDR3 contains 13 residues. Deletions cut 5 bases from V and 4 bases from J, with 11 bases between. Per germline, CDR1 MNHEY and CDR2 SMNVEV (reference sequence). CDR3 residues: CASSPNGATEAFF. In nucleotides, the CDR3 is TGTGCCAGCAGTCCAAATGGGGCCACTGAAGCTTTCTTT.

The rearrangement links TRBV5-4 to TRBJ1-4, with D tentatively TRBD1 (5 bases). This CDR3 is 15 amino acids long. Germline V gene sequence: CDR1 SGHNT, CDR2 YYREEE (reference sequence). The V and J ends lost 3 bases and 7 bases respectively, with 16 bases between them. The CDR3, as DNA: TGTGCCAGCAGCTCCCAGGGTTCCCGTGGTGAAAAACTGTTTTTT. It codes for CASSSQGSRGEKLFF.

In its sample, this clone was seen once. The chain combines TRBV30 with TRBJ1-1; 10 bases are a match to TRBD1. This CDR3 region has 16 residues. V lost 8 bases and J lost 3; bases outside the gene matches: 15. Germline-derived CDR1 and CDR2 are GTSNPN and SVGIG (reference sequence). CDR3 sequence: CATHRDRGLVHTEAFF. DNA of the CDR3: TGTGCCACCCACCGGGACAGGGGATTAGTACACACTGAAGCTTTCTTT. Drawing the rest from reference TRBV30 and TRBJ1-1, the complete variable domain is SQTIHQWPATLVQPVGSPLSLECTVEGTSNPNLYWYRQAAGRGLQLLFYSVGIGQISSEVPQNLSASRPQDRQFILSSKKLLLSDSGFYLCATHRDRGLVHTEAFFGQGTRLTVV.

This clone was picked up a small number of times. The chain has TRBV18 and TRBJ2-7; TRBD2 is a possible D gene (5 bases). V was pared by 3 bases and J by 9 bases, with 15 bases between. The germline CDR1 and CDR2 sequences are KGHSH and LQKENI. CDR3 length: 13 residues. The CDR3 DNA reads TGTGCCAGCTCACCGTCAAGGGCGGCGGGGCAGTACTTC. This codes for CASSPSRAAGQYF.

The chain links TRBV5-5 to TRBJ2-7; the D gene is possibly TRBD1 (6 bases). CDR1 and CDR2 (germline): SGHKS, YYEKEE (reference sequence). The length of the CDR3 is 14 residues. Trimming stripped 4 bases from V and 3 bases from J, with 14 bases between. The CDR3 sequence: CASSRQQGNYEQYF. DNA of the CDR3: TGTGCCAGCAGCAGACAACAGGGTAACTACGAGCAGTACTTC.

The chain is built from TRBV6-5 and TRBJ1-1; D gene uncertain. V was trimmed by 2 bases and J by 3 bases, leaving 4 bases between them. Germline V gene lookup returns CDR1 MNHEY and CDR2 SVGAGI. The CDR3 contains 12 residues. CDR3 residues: CASSYRDTEAFF. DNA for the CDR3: TGTGCCAGCAGTTACCGTGACACTGAAGCTTTCTTT.

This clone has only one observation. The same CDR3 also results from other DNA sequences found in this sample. The DNA of the CDR3 is TGTGCCAGTAGTCCCGACAGGAGCTCCTACAATGAGCAGTTCTTC. It translates to CASSPDRSSYNEQFF. This sequence joins TRBV19 and TRBJ2-1, with D perhaps TRBD1 (6 bases). V was pared by 5 bases and J by 0 bases, with 11 bases between. Germline values: CDR1 LNHDA, CDR2 SQIVND (reference sequence). There are 15 residues in the CDR3.

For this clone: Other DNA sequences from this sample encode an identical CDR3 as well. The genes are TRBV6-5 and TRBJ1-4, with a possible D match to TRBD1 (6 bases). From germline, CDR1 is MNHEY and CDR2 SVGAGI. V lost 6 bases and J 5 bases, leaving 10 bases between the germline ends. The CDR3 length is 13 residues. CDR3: CASSDRPNEKLFF. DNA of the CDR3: TGTGCCAGCAGCGACAGGCCGAATGAAAAACTGTTTTTT.

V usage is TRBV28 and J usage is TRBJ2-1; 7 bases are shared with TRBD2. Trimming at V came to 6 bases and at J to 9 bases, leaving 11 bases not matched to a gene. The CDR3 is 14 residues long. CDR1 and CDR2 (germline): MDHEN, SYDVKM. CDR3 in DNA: TGTGCCAGCAGCCCCTGGGGGGGAGCGAGTGAGCAGTTCTTC. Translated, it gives CASSPWGGASEQFF. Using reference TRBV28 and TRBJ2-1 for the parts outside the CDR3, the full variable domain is DVKVTQSSRYLVKRTGEKVFLECVQDMDHENMFWYRQDPGLGLRLIYFSYDVKMKEKGDIPEGYSVSREKKERFSLILESASTNQTSMYLCASSPWGGASEQFFGPGTRLTVL.

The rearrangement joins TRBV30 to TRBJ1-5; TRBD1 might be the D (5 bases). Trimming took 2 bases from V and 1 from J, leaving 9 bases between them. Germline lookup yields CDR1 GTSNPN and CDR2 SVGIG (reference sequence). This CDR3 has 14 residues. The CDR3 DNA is TGTGCCTGGAGTTCGACAGAGAGCAATCAGCCCCAGCATTTT. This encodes CAWSSTESNQPQHF. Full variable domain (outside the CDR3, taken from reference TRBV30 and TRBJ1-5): SQTIHQWPATLVQPVGSPLSLECTVEGTSNPNLYWYRQAAGRGLQLLFYSVGIGQISSEVPQNLSASRPQDRQFILSSKKLLLSDSGFYLCAWSSTESNQPQHFGDGTRLSIL.

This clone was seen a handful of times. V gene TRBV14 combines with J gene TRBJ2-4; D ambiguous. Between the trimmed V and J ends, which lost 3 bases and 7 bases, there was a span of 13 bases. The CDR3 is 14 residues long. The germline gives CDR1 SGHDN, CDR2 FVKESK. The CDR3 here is CASSHNSYGNIQYF. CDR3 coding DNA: TGTGCCAGCAGCCACAACTCGTACGGGAACATTCAGTACTTC.

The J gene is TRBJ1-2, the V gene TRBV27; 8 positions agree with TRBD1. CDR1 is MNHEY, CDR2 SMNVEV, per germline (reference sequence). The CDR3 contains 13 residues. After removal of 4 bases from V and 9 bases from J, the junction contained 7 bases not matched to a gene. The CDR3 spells CASSSPGGMSYTF. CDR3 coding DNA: TGTGCCAGCAGTTCCCCAGGGGGCATGAGCTACACCTTC.